One sample yielded the 9 T cell receptor beta chains listed below, sequenced in a study of human T cells and chemical hapten exposure. Time point given: healthy volunteer bleed at 6 weeks. Whole blood, unfractionated, served as the material for total RNA extraction. TCRdb recomputed calls from the RACE reads with MiXCR, one row per CDR3 protein. The table lists 60,000 to 90,000 distinct CDR3 sequences, 7% to 9.5% of them singletons. The sample was whole blood. These receptors came from a female donor in good health. Some clones in this sample may be carry-over from other donors' samples.

This clonotype was observed a handful of times. The CDR3 nucleotides read TGTGCCAGCAGCTTAGCGCTAGCGGGGGGGGCCCAAGAGACCCAGTACTTC. Translation gives CASSLALAGGAQETQYF. The rearrangement joins TRBV11-2 to TRBJ2-5; 12 bases line up with TRBD2. V trimming: 1 base; J trimming: 1 base; junction bases outside the gene matches: 4. Germline CDR1 and CDR2: SGHAT and FQNNGV. The CDR3 has 17 amino acids.

The chain links TRBV6-6 to TRBJ1-6; possible D gene TRBD1, 5 bases. Germline CDR1 is MNHNY and CDR2 is SVGAGI (reference sequence). Trimming shortened V by 7 bases and J by 11 bases, and 12 bases separated the two germline ends. The CDR3 is 12 amino acids. CDR3 protein: CASNAGMAPLHF. The CDR3 nucleotides read TGTGCCAGCAATGCAGGGATGGCACCCCTCCACTTT.

The table lists this clonotype with a few counts. This chain uses TRBV6-2 or TRBV6-3 with TRBJ1-1; 10 nucleotides match TRBD1. Germline V gives CDR1 MNHEY, CDR2 SVGEGT. V dropped 6 bases and J dropped 8; count of bases not matched to a gene: 6. The CDR3 covers 13 residues. Here the CDR3 reads CASSRDRGREAFF. In DNA form, the CDR3 reads TGTGCCAGCAGCCGGGACAGGGGTAGGGAAGCTTTCTTT.

This chain joins TRBV9 and TRBJ1-1; unclear D gene. Germline V gene data show CDR1 as SGDLS and CDR2 as YYNGEE. CDR3 length equals 14 residues. V was trimmed by 0 bases and J by 2 bases, leaving 8 bases between them. CDR3 nucleotide sequence: TGTGCCAGCAGCGTAGTATCCCCCAACACTGAAGCTTTCTTT. Protein: CASSVVSPNTEAFF.

This sequence joins TRBV15 and TRBJ1-5; TRBD1 might be the D (5 bases). Germline assignment: CDR1 LNHNV and CDR2 YYDKDF (reference sequence). V shed 7 bases and J shed 4 bases, with 17 bases lying between them. This CDR3 is 15 amino acids long. CDR3: CATKAPGPANQPQHF. As DNA, the CDR3 is TGTGCCACCAAGGCGCCAGGGCCCGCAAATCAGCCCCAGCATTTT.

The chain couples TRBV5-1 to TRBJ2-5; 8 positions agree with TRBD1. Germline assignment: CDR1 SGHRS and CDR2 YFSETQ. The CDR3 totals 15 residues. V dropped 0 bases and J dropped 5; count of bases not matched to a gene: 6. The CDR3 is CASSLAGQGGETQYF. The CDR3, as DNA: TGCGCCAGCAGCTTGGCCGGACAGGGTGGCGAGACCCAGTACTTC.

This clonotype was seen many times. The chain recombines TRBV7-9 with TRBJ1-2; 7 nucleotides agree with TRBD1. J lost 7 bases, V lost 5 bases, and 10 bases had no gene match. The germline V gene encodes CDR1 SEHNR and CDR2 FQNEAQ (reference sequence). The CDR3 extends over 14 amino acids. CDR3 sequence (DNA): TGTGCCAGCAGCCCCACCGGGACAGTTAGTGGCTACACCTTC. It encodes CASSPTGTVSGYTF. Full variable domain (remainder filled in from reference TRBV7-9 and TRBJ1-2): DTGVSQNPRHKITKRGQNVTFRCDPISEHNRLYWYRQTLGQGPEFLTYFQNEAQLEKSRLLSDRFSAERPKGSFSTLEIQRTEQGDSAMYLCASSPTGTVSGYTFGSGTRLTVV.

This clonotype was counted many times. V usage is TRBV25-1 and J usage is TRBJ1-6; 9 positions match TRBD1. Unmatched junction bases numbered 5, after V lost 3 bases and J lost 5 bases. CDR3 length: 16 residues. Germline-derived CDR1 and CDR2 are MGHDK and SYGVNS. The CDR3 reads CASSETGGMDNSPLHF. In nucleotides, the CDR3 is TGTGCCAGCAGTGAGACAGGGGGTATGGATAATTCACCCCTCCACTTT.

This clonotype was recorded a few times. V and J are TRBV20-1 and TRBJ1-1; D is ambiguous. The CDR3 consists of 10 residues. Germline V gives CDR1 DFQATT, CDR2 SNEGSKA (reference sequence). V was trimmed by 3 bases and J by 8 bases, leaving 7 bases between them. CDR3 bases: TGCAGTGCTAGTGAGACGGAAGCTTTCTTT. This encodes CSASETEAFF.